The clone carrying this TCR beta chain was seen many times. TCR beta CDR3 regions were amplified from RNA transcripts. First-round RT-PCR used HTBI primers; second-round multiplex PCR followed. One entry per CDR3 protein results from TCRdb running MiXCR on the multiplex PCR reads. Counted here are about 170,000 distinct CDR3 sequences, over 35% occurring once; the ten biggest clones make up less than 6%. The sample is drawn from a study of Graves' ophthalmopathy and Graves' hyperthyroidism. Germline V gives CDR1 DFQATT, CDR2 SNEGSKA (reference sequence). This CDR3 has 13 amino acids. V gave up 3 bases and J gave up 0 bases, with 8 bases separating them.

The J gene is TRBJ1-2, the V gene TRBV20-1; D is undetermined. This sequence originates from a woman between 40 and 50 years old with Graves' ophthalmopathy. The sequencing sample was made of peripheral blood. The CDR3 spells CSARDGANYGYTF. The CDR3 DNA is TGCAGTGCTAGGGACGGAGCTAACTATGGCTACACCTTC.